Following are 28 T cell receptor beta chains from one sample sequenced in a study of blood T cell repertoires in COVID-19. The repertoire was sequenced with immunoSEQ multiplex PCR; TCRdb's copy has only in-frame clones and lacks some. The table lists approximately 25,000 clones, around 79% of them singletons. The source material was peripheral blood. The receptor set was obtained from a man over 45 with COVID-19, enrolled during active disease.

The chain links TRBV5-4 to TRBJ2-3; 8 nucleotides match TRBD2. With V trimmed by 4 bases and J by 1 base, 5 bases remained unmatched. CDR3 length equals 15 residues. The V gene's germline CDR1 is SGHNT and CDR2 YYREEE (reference sequence). The CDR3 DNA follows: TGTGCCAGCAGCCTAGTGGGACTAGGCACAGATACGCAGTATTTT. It codes for CASSLVGLGTDTQYF.

This sequence joins TRBV27 and TRBJ2-7; D may be TRBD1 (6 bases). CDR1 and CDR2 (germline): MNHEY, SMNVEV (reference sequence). This CDR3 spans 14 amino acids. V gave up 6 bases and J gave up 4 bases, with 16 bases separating them. CDR3 nucleotide sequence: TGTGCCAGCAGCCCAGGGGATGGCGGTTACGAGCAGTACTTC. This codes for CASSPGDGGYEQYF.

V is TRBV3-1 (or the pseudogene TRBV3-2) and J is TRBJ1-1; 7 bases fit TRBD1. The germline V gene encodes CDR1 LGHDT and CDR2 YNNKEL (reference sequence). The CDR3 contains 14 residues. V shed 4 bases and J 5 bases; nucleotides not matched to a gene: 7. This CDR3 reads CASSPRAGGTEAFF. In DNA form, the CDR3 reads TGTGCCAGCAGCCCCCGGGCAGGGGGGACTGAAGCTTTCTTT.

This chain connects TRBV14 to TRBJ2-7; D remains ambiguous. The CDR3 loop spans 12 amino acids. V was pared by 4 bases and J by 3 bases, with 7 bases between. CDR1 and CDR2 from the germline V gene are SGHDN and FVKESK. This CDR3 reads CASSPHNYEQYF. In DNA form, the CDR3 reads TGTGCCAGCAGCCCACATAACTACGAGCAGTACTTC.

The CDR3 sequence is CASSPDRGGTGELFF. The CDR3 coding sequence is TGTGCCAGCAGCCCCGACAGGGGGGGCACCGGGGAGCTGTTTTTT. This chain connects TRBV11-3 to TRBJ2-2; 9 bases agree with TRBD1. V lost 5 bases to trimming and J lost 4 bases; unmatched junction nucleotides: 5. Germline V lookup: CDR1 SGHNT, CDR2 YENEEA. The CDR3 is 15 amino acids.

This clone was seen just once. The chain has TRBV28 and TRBJ1-5; 10 nucleotides align to TRBD1. The CDR3 loop spans 14 amino acids. V was pared by 7 bases and J by 5 bases, with 5 bases of the junction left unmatched. CDR1 and CDR2 from the germline V gene are MDHEN and SYDVKM. CDR3 sequence: CASTPGTGDQPQHF. The CDR3 DNA reads TGTGCCAGCACCCCGGGGACAGGGGATCAGCCCCAGCATTTT. The variable domain in full, with the rest retrieved from reference TRBV28 and TRBJ1-5, is DVKVTQSSRYLVKRTGEKVFLECVQDMDHENMFWYRQDPGLGLRLIYFSYDVKMKEKGDIPEGYSVSREKKERFSLILESASTNQTSMYLCASTPGTGDQPQHFGDGTRLSIL.

This sequence joins TRBV4-1 and TRBJ2-1, with 9 bases matching TRBD2. V dropped 1 base and J dropped 0; count of bases not matched to a gene: 7. CDR3 length: 18 amino acids. CDR1 is MGHRA, CDR2 YSYEKL, per germline. The CDR3 sequence: CASSQVFLAGSSYNEQFF. CDR3 DNA: TGCGCCAGCAGCCAAGTATTTCTAGCGGGGAGCTCCTACAATGAGCAGTTCTTC.

J is TRBJ1-4 and V is TRBV4-1; D might be TRBD1 (5 bases). The CDR3 runs 17 residues. The V end was cut by 0 bases, the J end by 0 bases, with 11 bases between. Germline-derived CDR1 and CDR2 are MGHRA and YSYEKL. CDR3: CASSQEHRLTTNEKLFF. The CDR3 DNA reads as TGCGCCAGCAGCCAAGAACACAGGCTTACAACTAATGAAAAACTGTTTTTT.

As DNA, the CDR3 is TGTGCCAGCAGCCCCAGTTCCTATGGCTACACCTTC. It translates to CASSPSSYGYTF. The chain is built from TRBV11-2 and TRBJ1-2; D is uncertain. The CDR3 is 12 residues long. The V end was cut by 5 bases, the J end by 4 bases, with 8 bases between. Looked up from germline, CDR1 is SGHAT and CDR2 is FQNNGV.

This rearrangement joins TRBV2 to TRBJ2-3, with 9 bases identical to TRBD2. This CDR3 comprises 15 residues. The V and J ends lost 6 bases and 1 base, in that order; junction bases with no gene match: 5. Germline V gene data show CDR1 as SNHLY and CDR2 as FYNNEI. In nucleotides, the CDR3 is TGTGCCAGCAGAGAGGGACTAGCCCGCACAGATACGCAGTATTTT. Translating it yields CASREGLARTDTQYF.

V gene TRBV5-4 combines with J gene TRBJ1-6, with 7 bases lining up with TRBD1. The CDR3 runs to 15 residues. V trimming: 4 bases; J trimming: 10 bases; junction bases outside the gene matches: 11. Germline CDR1 reads SGHNT; CDR2 reads YYREEE (reference sequence). The CDR3 is CASSPTTGVGSPLHF. Here the CDR3 DNA reads TGTGCCAGCAGCCCGACCACAGGGGTAGGGTCACCCCTCCACTTT.

The chain is built from TRBV5-1 and TRBJ1-2; the match to TRBD1 covers 7 bases. The V gene's germline CDR1 is SGHRS and CDR2 YFSETQ. Trimming took 5 bases from V and 2 from J; bases not matched to a gene: 9. The length of the CDR3 is 15 residues. CDR3 in amino acids: CASRRRTGLNYGYTF. The CDR3 DNA reads TGCGCCAGCAGACGTCGGACAGGCCTCAACTATGGCTACACCTTC.

This clone is a singleton in its sample. The rearrangement uses TRBV12-3 or TRBV12-4 and TRBJ1-1; D uncertain. Trimming removed 11 bases from V and 1 base from J, with 8 bases in between. The CDR3 contains 11 residues. CDR3 nucleotides: TGTGCCTCGCGGGGGAACACTGAAGCTTTCTTT. This translates into CASRGNTEAFF.

This clone occurred a few times. The rearrangement uses TRBV11-2 and TRBJ2-7; 12 nucleotides line up with TRBD2. This CDR3 has 18 residues. Unmatched junction bases numbered 14, after V lost 4 bases and J lost 4 bases. CDR1 SGHAT and CDR2 FQNNGV come from the germline V gene. CDR3 nucleotide sequence: TGTGCCAGCAGCTCCCTTAGGGCTACTAGCGGGGGGAATTACGAGCAGTACTTC. Protein product: CASSSLRATSGGNYEQYF.

The chain is built from TRBV7-9 and TRBJ1-2, with 7 bases that match TRBD1. The CDR3 is 16 amino acids. V was clipped by 5 bases and J by 2 bases; unmatched bases: 11. Germline assignment: CDR1 SEHNR and CDR2 FQNEAQ (reference sequence). The CDR3 here is CASSPWGTVSNYGYTF. Here the CDR3 DNA reads TGTGCCAGCAGCCCCTGGGGGACAGTAAGCAACTATGGCTACACCTTC.

In this sample, this clone turned up once. This sequence joins TRBV6-2 or TRBV6-3 and TRBJ1-5; 10 bases line up with TRBD1. The trim removed 5 bases at V and 5 bases at J, leaving 6 bases unmatched. The CDR3 has 15 amino acids. From germline, CDR1 is MNHEY and CDR2 SVGEGT. The CDR3 sequence: CASSRQTGGHQPQHF. CDR3 nucleotides: TGTGCCAGCAGTAGACAGACAGGGGGCCATCAGCCCCAGCATTTT.

The J gene is TRBJ1-5, the V gene TRBV18; D is uncertain. V lost 5 bases to trimming and J lost 0 bases, with 11 bases between them. The CDR3 sequence is 15 residues long. Looked up from germline, CDR1 is KGHSH and CDR2 is LQKENI. CDR3 sequence reads: CASSGPGISNQPQHF. The CDR3, as DNA: TGTGCCAGCTCAGGACCCGGGATTAGCAATCAGCCCCAGCATTTT.

The J gene is TRBJ2-7, the V gene TRBV30; 7 nucleotides align to TRBD1. Germline V CDR1 and CDR2: GTSNPN, SVGIG (reference sequence). Trimming took 3 bases from V and 0 from J; bases not matched to a gene: 5. This CDR3 spans 14 amino acids. CDR3 amino acids: CAWRPGQSSYEQYF. In nucleotides, the CDR3 is TGTGCCTGGAGGCCGGGACAGAGCTCCTACGAGCAGTACTTC.

The rearrangement joins TRBV27 to TRBJ2-7; TRBD1 matches 12 bases. The CDR3 has 13 residues. CDR1 and CDR2 (germline): MNHEY, SMNVEV (reference sequence). Unmatched junction bases numbered 5, after V lost 8 bases and J lost 6 bases. The chain's CDR3 is CASGRDRGLEQYF. The CDR3 region has the DNA TGTGCCAGCGGGCGGGACAGGGGGCTCGAGCAGTACTTC.

The J gene is TRBJ1-2, the V gene TRBV18; TRBD1 matches 8 bases. Unmatched junction bases numbered 7, after V lost 3 bases and J lost 4 bases. The CDR3 is 15 amino acids. Per germline, CDR1 KGHSH and CDR2 LQKENI. CDR3 loop: CASSPEDRVGYGYTF. The CDR3 DNA reads TGTGCCAGCTCACCCGAGGACAGGGTTGGCTATGGCTACACCTTC.

This chain connects TRBV6-1 to TRBJ1-4; 10 nucleotides agree with TRBD1. Germline V gene data show CDR1 as MNHNS and CDR2 as SASEGT. The CDR3 has 14 amino acids. V lost 2 bases to trimming and J lost 11 bases; unmatched junction nucleotides: 5. The CDR3 DNA reads as TGTGCCAGCAGTGAACTTGGACAGGGGGGGAAACTGTTTTTT. Its protein is CASSELGQGGKLFF.

The chain has TRBV6-1 and TRBJ2-7; 11 positions match TRBD2. CDR3 length: 15 amino acids. The J segment lost 3 bases and the V segment lost 2 bases, leaving 3 bases of the junction unmatched. Looked up from germline, CDR1 is MNHNS and CDR2 is SASEGT. CDR3 coding DNA: TGTGCCAGCAGTGAATCCACTAGCGGGAGCTACGAGCAGTACTTC. This translates into CASSESTSGSYEQYF.

The chain carries TRBV10-3 and TRBJ2-7; 11 nucleotides align to TRBD2. V lost 6 bases to trimming and J lost 7 bases; unmatched junction nucleotides: 17. Germline V gene sequence: CDR1 ENHRY, CDR2 SYGVKD. This CDR3 comprises 17 residues. The CDR3 DNA follows: TGTGCCATCAGACCCCAACGGGGACTAGCGGACTCATGGGAGCAGTACTTC. Residues: CAIRPQRGLADSWEQYF.

J is TRBJ2-5 and V is TRBV7-6, with a tentative D call TRBD2 (6 bases). The CDR3 spans 11 residues. V dropped 5 bases and J dropped 12 bases, with 13 bases sitting between them. CDR1 is SGHVS and CDR2 is FNYEAQ in the germline V gene. The CDR3 coding sequence is TGTGCCAGCAGCACGCGGGACCGCAAGTACTTC. It codes for CASSTRDRKYF.

The chain uses TRBV4-2 and TRBJ1-4; a weak D match, TRBD1 (5 bases). The CDR3 consists of 16 residues. Per the germline V gene, CDR1 is LGHNA and CDR2 is YNFKEQ. The V and J ends lost 7 bases and 0 bases respectively, with 15 bases between them. CDR3 loop: CASTSGVRATNEKLFF. CDR3 in DNA: TGTGCCAGCACCTCGGGGGTAAGAGCAACTAATGAAAAACTGTTTTTT.

The V call is TRBV5-5, the J call TRBJ1-1; D may be TRBD1 (5 bases). Germline CDR1 is SGHKS and CDR2 is YYEKEE (reference sequence). V dropped 1 base and J dropped 5 bases, with 9 bases sitting between them. The CDR3 is 13 residues long. The chain's CDR3 is CASSLNRQTEAFF. The CDR3 DNA sequence: TGTGCCAGCAGCTTGAACAGGCAGACTGAAGCTTTCTTT.

The chain joins TRBV9 to TRBJ1-2; D not resolved. Trimming stripped 0 bases from V and 3 bases from J, with 15 bases between. The length of the CDR3 is 16 residues. Germline CDR1 SGDLS, CDR2 YYNGEE. The CDR3 coding sequence is TGTGCCAGCAGCGTAGGGCCGTTCTTCGGGTACTATGGCTACACCTTC. Translating it yields CASSVGPFFGYYGYTF.

J is TRBJ1-5 and V is TRBV5-4, with D possibly being TRBD1 (5 bases). Between the trimmed V and J ends, which lost 2 bases and 3 bases, there was a span of 12 bases. Germline V gene sequence: CDR1 SGHNT, CDR2 YYREEE (reference sequence). This CDR3 is built from 15 residues. CDR3 sequence: CASSFQGLNNQPQHF. The DNA of the CDR3 is TGTGCCAGCAGCTTTCAGGGCCTTAACAATCAGCCCCAGCATTTT. The full variable domain, with the rest looked up from reference TRBV5-4 and TRBJ1-5, is ETGVTQSPTHLIKTRGQQVTLRCSSQSGHNTVSWYQQALGQGPQFIFQYYREEENGRGNFPPRFSGLQFPNYSSELNVNALELDDSALYLCASSFQGLNNQPQHFGDGTRLSIL.